Below are 18 T cell receptor beta chains sequenced from a single sample in a study of shared clonotypes between healthy human individuals. Repertoires were generated with immunoSEQ multiplex PCR, while TCRdb's copy carries only in-frame clones and drops some. Of over 1.4 million clones listed, around 97% are singletons. The sample was naive CD4+ T cells sorted from blood. The subset: CD45RA+ positively selected. Every receptor here comes from a man aged 25 to 40 in good health.

This chain uses TRBV15 with TRBJ2-1; 8 bases align to TRBD2. V lost 2 bases, J lost 7 bases, and 10 bases stayed unmatched. Germline V CDR1 and CDR2: LNHNV, YYDKDF (reference sequence). The CDR3 runs 16 residues. The CDR3 loop is CATSRLTWAGGNEQFF. CDR3 nucleotide sequence: TGTGCCACCAGCAGACTGACTTGGGCGGGGGGTAATGAGCAGTTCTTC.

The CDR3, as DNA: TGTGCCATCAATAACCCGGGACAGTCGGGCGAGACCCAGTACTTC. It specifies CAINNPGQSGETQYF. This sequence joins TRBV10-3 and TRBJ2-5; 7 bases are a match to TRBD1. CDR1 and CDR2 from the germline V gene are ENHRY and SYGVKD. The CDR3 loop spans 15 amino acids. The V segment lost 7 bases and the J segment 5 bases; nucleotides outside the gene matches: 13.

The chain uses TRBV5-1 and TRBJ1-2; 11 bases are a match to TRBD1. Germline-derived CDR1 and CDR2 are SGHRS and YFSETQ. The V gene end was trimmed by 5 bases and the J gene end by 7 bases; junction bases not matched to a gene: 4. This CDR3 spans 13 amino acids. DNA for the CDR3: TGCGCCAGCAGGGCCGGGACAGGGGGTGGCTACACCTTC. Amino acids: CASRAGTGGGYTF. Together with reference TRBV5-1 and TRBJ1-2, the CDR3 gives the full variable domain: KAGVTQTPRYLIKTRGQQVTLSCSPISGHRSVSWYQQTPGQGLQFLFEYFSETQRNKGNFPGRFSGRQFSNSRSEMNVSTLELGDSALYLCASRAGTGGGYTFGSGTRLTVV.

Regarding this clone: Germline is not matched at one junction end, which may reflect a read error. This chain uses TRBV5-1 with TRBJ1-6, with 7 bases matching TRBD1. The CDR3 is 14 amino acids. Germline lookup yields CDR1 SGHRS and CDR2 YFSETQ. The CDR3 here is CASSLGDRWEPSTF. CDR3 DNA sequence: TGCGCCAGCAGCTTGGGGGACAGATGGGAACCCTCCACTTTT.

Written as DNA, the CDR3 is TGTGCCCGCTTAGGAGGAGGGAGCTCCTACGAGCAGTACTTC. Its protein product is CARLGGGSSYEQYF. The J gene is TRBJ2-7, the V gene TRBV19; D perhaps matches TRBD2 (6 bases). Looked up from germline, CDR1 is LNHDA and CDR2 is SQIVND (reference sequence). Trimming took 11 bases from V and 0 from J, leaving 17 bases between them. The CDR3 contains 14 residues.

The chain recombines TRBV5-1 with TRBJ2-1, with unresolved D. Germline assignment: CDR1 SGHRS and CDR2 YFSETQ. Trimming removed 2 bases at V and 6 bases at J, with 12 bases between. The length of the CDR3 is 14 residues. DNA for the CDR3: TGCGCCAGCAGCTTCATCACAGCTTCCAATGAGCAGTTCTTC. This codes for CASSFITASNEQFF.

The chain carries TRBV5-1 and TRBJ2-3; a weak D match, TRBD2 (6 bases). Trimming stripped 5 bases from V and 0 bases from J, with 13 bases between. The CDR3 runs 15 residues. Germline CDR1 is SGHRS and CDR2 is YFSETQ. The chain's CDR3 is CASSPLAVSTDTQYF. CDR3 sequence (DNA): TGCGCCAGCAGTCCACTAGCCGTTAGCACAGATACGCAGTATTTT.

The chain recombines TRBV7-9 with TRBJ1-1; D unclear. Looked up from germline, CDR1 is SEHNR and CDR2 is FQNEAQ (reference sequence). Trimming pared 5 bases from V and 5 bases from J, leaving 12 bases between. CDR3 length equals 13 residues. As DNA, the CDR3 is TGTGCCAGCAGCCCGTCGGCCCGGACTGAAGCTTTCTTT. Translation: CASSPSARTEAFF.

The rearrangement uses TRBV30 and TRBJ2-7, with a tentative D call TRBD2 (6 bases). In germline, CDR1 is GTSNPN, CDR2 SVGIG (reference sequence). The V gene lost 0 bases and the J gene lost 5 bases, with 14 bases spanning the gap. CDR3 length equals 14 residues. CDR3 residues: CAWSVGLAKNEQYF. CDR3 DNA: TGTGCCTGGAGTGTTGGTCTAGCGAAGAACGAGCAGTACTTC.

The chain joins TRBV10-3 to TRBJ2-5; D gene uncertain. This CDR3 contains 15 residues. V was trimmed by 2 bases and J by 2 bases, leaving 12 bases between them. Germline assignment: CDR1 ENHRY and CDR2 SYGVKD. This chain's CDR3 is CAISETVGRQETQYF. CDR3 DNA: TGTGCCATCAGTGAGACCGTTGGACGACAAGAGACCCAGTACTTC.

This chain connects TRBV18 to TRBJ2-7, with D perhaps matching TRBD1 or TRBD2 (5 bases each). V lost 3 bases and J lost 3, with 15 bases in between. The CDR3 spans 15 residues. Germline-derived CDR1 and CDR2 are KGHSH and LQKENI. The CDR3 reads CASSPLPGDGYEQYF. The CDR3 DNA is TGTGCCAGCTCACCTCTTCCCGGGGACGGCTACGAGCAGTACTTC.

This sequence joins TRBV7-6 and TRBJ2-2; D gene ambiguous. CDR1 and CDR2 from the germline V gene are SGHVS and FNYEAQ. The length of the CDR3 is 13 residues. V lost 4 bases and J lost 8, with 11 bases in between. This chain's CDR3 is CASSSRQGGELFF. The CDR3 DNA is TGTGCCAGCAGCTCGCGACAAGGGGGGGAGCTGTTTTTT. The full variable domain, with the rest looked up from reference TRBV7-6 and TRBJ2-2, is GAGVSQSPRYKVTKRGQDVALRCDPISGHVSLYWYRQALGQGPEFLTYFNYEAQQDKSGLPNDRFSAERPEGSISTLTIQRTEQRDSAMYRCASSSRQGGELFFGEGSRLTVL.

Note on this clone: Different DNA sequences within this sample yield the same CDR3. V gene TRBV7-9 combines with J gene TRBJ1-1; the D is unclear. The germline V and J ends were trimmed by 3 bases and 3 bases, with 8 bases remaining between them. The germline V gene encodes CDR1 SEHNR and CDR2 FQNEAQ (reference sequence). This CDR3 has 13 residues. CDR3 in DNA: TGTGCCAGCAGCTTCACGGTGGACACTGAAGCTTTCTTT. Translating gives CASSFTVDTEAFF.

Comment on this clone: Distinct nucleotide sequences in the sample also encode this CDR3. J is TRBJ2-1 and V is TRBV7-9; no clear D. CDR3 length equals 13 residues. Between the trimmed V and J ends, which lost 1 base and 4 bases, there was a span of 5 bases. The germline gives CDR1 SEHNR, CDR2 FQNEAQ (reference sequence). The chain's CDR3 is CASSLVGYNEQFF. Written as DNA, the CDR3 is TGTGCCAGCAGCTTAGTAGGGTACAATGAGCAGTTCTTC. The complete variable domain, with remaining parts taken from reference TRBV7-9 and TRBJ2-1, reads DTGVSQNPRHKITKRGQNVTFRCDPISEHNRLYWYRQTLGQGPEFLTYFQNEAQLEKSRLLSDRFSAERPKGSFSTLEIQRTEQGDSAMYLCASSLVGYNEQFFGPGTRLTVL.

The chain employs TRBV6-1 and TRBJ2-5, with 10 bases aligning to TRBD2. The CDR3 length is 15 residues. V shed 5 bases, J shed 7 bases, and the junction held 10 bases outside the gene matches. Germline V gene data show CDR1 as MNHNS and CDR2 as SASEGT. DNA for the CDR3: TGTGCCAGCAGTCAATATAGCGGGGGGAAGGTGACCCAGTACTTC. It specifies CASSQYSGGKVTQYF.

With regard to this clone: Other DNA variants within this sample encode the same CDR3. The rearrangement links TRBV7-3 to TRBJ2-5, with D possibly TRBD2 on 5 matching bases. This CDR3 contains 13 residues. Trimming shortened V by 1 base and J by 2 bases, and 5 bases separated the two germline ends. Germline loops: CDR1 SGHTA, CDR2 FQGTGA. The CDR3 spells CASSLSGQETQYF. DNA for the CDR3: TGTGCCAGCAGCTTAAGCGGGCAAGAGACCCAGTACTTC.

The chain joins TRBV19 to TRBJ1-1, with D unclear. The germline V gene has CDR1 LNHDA and CDR2 SQIVND (reference sequence). This CDR3 spans 15 amino acids. V was cut by 4 bases and J by 1 base, with 13 bases left in between. DNA for the CDR3: TGTGCCAGTAGTACATTCTCTGCAGGGAACACTGAAGCTTTCTTT. Translated: CASSTFSAGNTEAFF.

This chain joins TRBV7-2 and TRBJ2-2, with a weak D call TRBD1 (6 bases). The CDR3 spans 15 residues. Trimming removed 1 base at V and 3 bases at J, with 9 bases between. Per the germline V gene, CDR1 is SGHTA and CDR2 is FQGNSA. CDR3: CASSLGTVYTGELFF. In nucleotides, the CDR3 is TGTGCCAGCAGCTTAGGGACAGTATACACCGGGGAGCTGTTTTTT.